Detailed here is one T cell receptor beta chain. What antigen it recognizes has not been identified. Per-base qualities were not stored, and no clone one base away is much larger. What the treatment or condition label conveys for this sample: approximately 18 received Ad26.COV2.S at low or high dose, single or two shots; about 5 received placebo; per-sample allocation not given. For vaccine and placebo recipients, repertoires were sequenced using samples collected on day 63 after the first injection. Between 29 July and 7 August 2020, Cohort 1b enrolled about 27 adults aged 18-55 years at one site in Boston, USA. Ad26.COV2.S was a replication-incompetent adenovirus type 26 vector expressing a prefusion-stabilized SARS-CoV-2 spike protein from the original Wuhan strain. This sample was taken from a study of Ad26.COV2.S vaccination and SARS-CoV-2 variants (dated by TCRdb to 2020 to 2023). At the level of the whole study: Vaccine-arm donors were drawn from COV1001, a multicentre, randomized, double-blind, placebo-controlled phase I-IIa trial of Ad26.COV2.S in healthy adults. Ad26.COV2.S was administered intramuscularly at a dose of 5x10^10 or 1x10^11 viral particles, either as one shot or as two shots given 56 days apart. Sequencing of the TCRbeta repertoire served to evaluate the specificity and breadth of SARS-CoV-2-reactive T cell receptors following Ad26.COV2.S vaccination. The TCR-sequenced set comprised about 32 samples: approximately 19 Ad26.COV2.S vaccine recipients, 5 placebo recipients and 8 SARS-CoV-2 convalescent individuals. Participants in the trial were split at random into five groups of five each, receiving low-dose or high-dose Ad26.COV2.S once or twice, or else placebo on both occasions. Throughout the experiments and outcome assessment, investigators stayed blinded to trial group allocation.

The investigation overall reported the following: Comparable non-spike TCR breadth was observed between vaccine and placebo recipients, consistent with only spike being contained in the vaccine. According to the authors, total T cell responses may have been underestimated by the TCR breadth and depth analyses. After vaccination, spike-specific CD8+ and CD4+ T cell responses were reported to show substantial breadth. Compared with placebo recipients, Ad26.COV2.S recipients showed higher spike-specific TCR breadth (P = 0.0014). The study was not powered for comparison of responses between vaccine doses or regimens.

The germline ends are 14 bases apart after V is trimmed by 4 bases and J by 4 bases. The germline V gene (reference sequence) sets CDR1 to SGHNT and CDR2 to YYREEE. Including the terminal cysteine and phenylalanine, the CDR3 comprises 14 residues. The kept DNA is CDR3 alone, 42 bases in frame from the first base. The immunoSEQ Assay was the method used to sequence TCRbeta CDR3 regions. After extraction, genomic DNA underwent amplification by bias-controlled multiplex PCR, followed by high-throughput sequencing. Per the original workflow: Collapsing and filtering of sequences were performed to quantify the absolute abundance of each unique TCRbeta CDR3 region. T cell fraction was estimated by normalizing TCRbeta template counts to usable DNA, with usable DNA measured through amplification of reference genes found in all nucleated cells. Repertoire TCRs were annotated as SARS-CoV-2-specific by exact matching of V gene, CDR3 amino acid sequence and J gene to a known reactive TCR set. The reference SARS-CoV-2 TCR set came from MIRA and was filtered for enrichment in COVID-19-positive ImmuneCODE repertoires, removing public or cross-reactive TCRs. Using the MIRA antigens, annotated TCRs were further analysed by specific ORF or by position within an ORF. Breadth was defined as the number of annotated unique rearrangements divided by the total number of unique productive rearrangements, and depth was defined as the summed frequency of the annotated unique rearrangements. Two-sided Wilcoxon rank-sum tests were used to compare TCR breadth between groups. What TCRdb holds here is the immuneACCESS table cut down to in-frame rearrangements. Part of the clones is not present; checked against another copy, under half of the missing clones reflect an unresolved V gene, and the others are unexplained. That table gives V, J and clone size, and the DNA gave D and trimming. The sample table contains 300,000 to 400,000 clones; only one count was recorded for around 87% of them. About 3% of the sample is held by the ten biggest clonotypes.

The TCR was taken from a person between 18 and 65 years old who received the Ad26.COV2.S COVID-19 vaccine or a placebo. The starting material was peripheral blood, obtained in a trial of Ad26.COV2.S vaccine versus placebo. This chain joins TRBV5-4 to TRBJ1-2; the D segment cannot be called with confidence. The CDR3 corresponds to CASSGRAEGYGYTF. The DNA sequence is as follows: TGTGCCAGCAGCGGACGTGCAGAAGGCTATGGCTACACCTTC.